This is a list of T cell receptor beta chains from one sample in a study of T cell clonotyping in hematopoietic cell transplantation. TCRdb's copy holds only in-frame clones and misses some; the assay was immunoSEQ multiplex PCR. The table records about 7,500 clones, more than 90% of them present only once. The sample in question was PBMCs, obtained 180 days after allogeneic stem cell transplant. Receptors were obtained from a female patient between 50 and 60 years old who had an allogeneic stem cell transplant from an unrelated donor, so the T cells may come from the graft donor. Some clones in this sample may be carry-over from other donors' samples. Each CDR3 is given with its conserved first and last residue. A D gene is named only where the DNA matches it firmly. Expanded clones are given a class, and other clones once, few, many or no size at all.

>once|TRBV27|NA|TRBJ2-3
TGTGCCAGCAGTCCTCGGAGTCTTAATACGCAGTATTTT
CASSPRSLNTQYF
>NA|TRBV6-6|NA|TRBJ2-7
TGTGCCAGCAGCCCATCAGGGACCGAGCAGTACTTC
CASSPSGTEQYF
>NA|TRBV5-5|NA|TRBJ1-3
TGTGCCAGCAGCTTGGGGCAGTACTCTGGAAACACCATATATTTT
CASSLGQYSGNTIYF
>NA|TRBV6-1|NA|TRBJ2-7
TGTGCCAGCAGTGATTCAGGATACGAGCAGTACTTC
CASSDSGYEQYF
>NA|TRBV4-1|NA|TRBJ1-2
TGCGCCAGCAGCCAAGAGGGCAGTCACTATGGCTACACCTTC
CASSQEGSHYGYTF
>NA|TRBV15|NA|TRBJ1-5
TGTGCCACCAGCGACGGGGGGAACAATCAGCCCCAGCATTTT
CATSDGGNNQPQHF
>few|TRBV5-4|NA|TRBJ1-6
TGTGCCAGCAGATCCGATATGGATTCACCCCTCCACTTT
CASRSDMDSPLHF
>NA|TRBV6-1|NA|TRBJ2-7
TGTGCCAGCAGCTTACCTCGGACAGCCCCCTACGAGCAGTACTTC
CASSLPRTAPYEQYF
>NA|TRBV5-1|TRBD1|TRBJ1-2
TGCGCCAGCAGCTTGGCACAGGGGCACTATGGCTACACCTTC
CASSLAQGHYGYTF
>NA|TRBV11-2|NA|TRBJ2-1
TGTGCCAGCAGCTTAGAACCCTACAATGAGCAGTTCTTC
CASSLEPYNEQFF
>NA|TRBV10-3|TRBD1|TRBJ2-2
TGTGCCACCGGACAGGCGAACACCGGGGAGCTGTTTTTT
CATGQANTGELFF
>NA|TRBV28|TRBD1|TRBJ1-5
TGTGCCAGCAGTAGGGGGACAGGGGATCAGCCCCAGCATTTT
CASSRGTGDQPQHF
>few|TRBV18|NA|TRBJ1-5
TGTGCCAGCTCACCAGGGAATAGCAATCAGCCCCAGCATTTT
CASSPGNSNQPQHF
>NA|TRBV6-1|NA|TRBJ1-5
TGTGCCAGCAGGGAGGGACTTCAGCCCCAGCATTTT
CASREGLQPQHF
>NA|TRBV9|NA|TRBJ2-6
TGTGCCAGCAGCGCGTACACTGGGGCCAACGTCCTGACTTTC
CASSAYTGANVLTF
>NA|TRBV15|TRBD2|TRBJ2-7
TGTGCCACCAGCAGAGGACTAGCGGCGACCTACGAGCAGTACTTC
CATSRGLAATYEQYF
>NA|TRBV27|NA|TRBJ2-1
TGTGCCAGCAGTTTTTACCATGAGCAGTTCTTC
CASSFYHEQFF
>NA|TRBV28|NA|TRBJ1-1
TGTGCCAGCAGTTCTCCTACCAACCCGCCCGAGGAAGCTTTCTTT
CASSSPTNPPEEAFF
>NA|TRBV4-2|NA|TRBJ2-1
TGTGCCAGCAGCCAAGATCTTCCACAGGGCAACAATGAGCAGTTCTTC
CASSQDLPQGNNEQFF
>NA|TRBV5-6|TRBD1|TRBJ2-2
TGTGCCAGCAGCTTACTAGGGACAGCGAACACCGGGGAGCTGTTTTTT
CASSLLGTANTGELFF
>NA|TRBV7-2|NA|TRBJ1-2
TGTGCCAGCAGCTTAAGGGCCTCGCCGAACTATGGCTACACCTTC
CASSLRASPNYGYTF
>NA|TRBV5-6|NA|TRBJ2-5
TGTGCCAGCAGCTTGGCCACGACCCAGTACTTC
CASSLATTQYF
>few|TRBV6-5|TRBD1|TRBJ1-5
TGTGCCAGCAGTTACAGTCAGGGGGCGGCTCAGCCCCAGCATTTT
CASSYSQGAAQPQHF
>NA|TRBV19|NA|TRBJ2-2
TGTGCCAGTAGGGCAGCGAACACCGGGGAGCTGTTTTTT
CASRAANTGELFF
>NA|TRBV2|NA|TRBJ1-5
TGTGCCAGCAGACTGGGACATACGAGCAATCAGCCCCAGCATTTT
CASRLGHTSNQPQHF
>NA|TRBV6-1|NA|TRBJ2-3
TGTCTCGCTAAGGGGAGCACAGATACGCAGTATTTT
CLAKGSTDTQYF
>NA|TRBV5-1|NA|TRBJ2-3
TGCGCCAGCAGCTTGGGGTCGAGCGGTCTCACAGATACGCAGTATTTT
CASSLGSSGLTDTQYF
>NA|TRBV2|NA|TRBJ2-3
TGTGCCAAATCCAGTTACACAGATACGCAGTATTTT
CAKSSYTDTQYF
>NA|TRBV7-2|NA|TRBJ1-2
TGTGCCAGCAGCTTATGGGGGGACCGTGGCTACACCTTC
CASSLWGDRGYTF
>NA|TRBV7-6|NA|TRBJ2-1
TGTGCCAGCAGCCAGATATACAATGAGCAGTTCTTC
CASSQIYNEQFF
>NA|TRBV28|TRBD1|TRBJ1-2
TGTGCCAGCAGTGTTCTCCGGGACAGGACCTCGGACACCTTC
CASSVLRDRTSDTF
>NA|TRBV18|NA|TRBJ2-7
TGTGCCAGCTCACTTAGTTGGGCCAGGGAGGACGAGCAGTACTTC
CASSLSWAREDEQYF
>once|TRBV7-2|NA|TRBJ1-5
TGTGCCAGCACCCAGGACGGGTATCAGCCCCAGCATTTT
CASTQDGYQPQHF
>NA|TRBV29-1|NA|TRBJ1-2
TGCAGCGCTGGGGGGGATACTATTAACTATGGCTACACCTTC
CSAGGDTINYGYTF
>NA|TRBV28|NA|TRBJ1-2
TGTGCCAGCAGTGAGTCAGGGGAACCCTTGTATGGCTACACCTTC
CASSESGEPLYGYTF
>few|TRBV14|NA|TRBJ1-2
TGTGCCAGCAGCCAAAGCCTTGAACCCGGCTACACCTTC
CASSQSLEPGYTF
>NA|TRBV5-4|TRBD1|TRBJ1-1
TGTGCCAGCAGCGCACAGACAGGGGTCAACACTGAAGCTTTCTTT
CASSAQTGVNTEAFF
>NA|TRBV7-6|NA|TRBJ1-3
TGTGCCAGCAGCTTAGTAGTCGGCCTAGACTCTGGAAACACCATATATTTT
CASSLVVGLDSGNTIYF
>NA|TRBV9|TRBD1|TRBJ2-5
TGTGCCAGCAGCAAGGGGACAGCTTACCAAGAGACCCAGTACTTC
CASSKGTAYQETQYF
>NA|TRBV18|NA|TRBJ1-6
TGTGCCAGCCACTCAGGGTGGGATAATTCACCCCTCCACTTT
CASHSGWDNSPLHF
>once|TRBV7-9|NA|TRBJ1-2
TGTGCCAGCAGCTTAGACGGGGCGGCTGGCTACACCTTC
CASSLDGAAGYTF
>few|TRBV6-6|NA|TRBJ1-2
TGTGCCAGCACTCCCGGCTATGGCTACACCTTC
CASTPGYGYTF
>NA|TRBV14|TRBD2|TRBJ2-4
TGTGCCAGCAGCCCGGGACTAGCCGGGATTCAGTACTTC
CASSPGLAGIQYF
>NA|TRBV4-1|NA|TRBJ2-1
TGCGCCAGCAGCCAATGGCAGGGTGGTAACAATGAGCAGTTCTTC
CASSQWQGGNNEQFF
>NA|TRBV5-1|NA|TRBJ1-1
TGCGCCAGCAGCTTGACCGTGAACACTGAAGCTTTCTTT
CASSLTVNTEAFF
>NA|TRBV2|NA|TRBJ1-1
TGTGCCAGCAGTGCCCAACAGTACACTGAAGCTTTCTTT
CASSAQQYTEAFF
>once|TRBV5-1|NA|TRBJ1-3
TGCGCCAGCAGCTTGGACCCTCTCGGTACTGGAAACACCATATATTTT
CASSLDPLGTGNTIYF
>NA|TRBV10-1|TRBD1|TRBJ1-1
TGCGCCAGCAGTGCGGCTAGGGGGCTGGGGAACACTGAAGCTTTCTTT
CASSAARGLGNTEAFF
>NA|TRBV4-1|NA|TRBJ1-1
TGCGCCAGCAGCCAAGAGGAGAACAGACAAGCTTTCTTT
CASSQEENRQAFF
>NA|TRBV9|NA|TRBJ2-1
TGTGCCAGCAGCGTCCGAAGCGGTGAGCAGTTCTTC
CASSVRSGEQFF
>NA|TRBV28|TRBD1|TRBJ1-2
TGTGCCAGCAGTCCCTACAGGGGTGTGAACTATGGCTACACCTTC
CASSPYRGVNYGYTF
>NA|TRBV5-5|NA|TRBJ1-2
TGTGCCAGCAGCATGGACAGTCGCACTGCTGGCTACACCTTC
CASSMDSRTAGYTF
>NA|TRBV10-3|NA|TRBJ2-5
TGTGCCATCACAGGAGACCAAGAGACCCAGTACTTC
CAITGDQETQYF
>NA|TRBV27|TRBD1|TRBJ2-4
TGTGCCAGCAGTTTAAGACGACGGGACAGTGGGGTAGCCAAAAACATTCAGTACTTC
CASSLRRRDSGVAKNIQYF
>NA|TRBV7-9|TRBD1|TRBJ1-1
TGTGCCAGCAGCTTGCACGGACAGGGGGACACTGAAGCTTTCTTT
CASSLHGQGDTEAFF
>NA|TRBV13|TRBD1|TRBJ1-4
TGTGCCAGCAGCAGCCGACAGGGGTCAAATGAAAAACTGTTTTTT
CASSSRQGSNEKLFF